A selection of T cell receptor beta chains follows, all from one sample in a study of T-cell memory formation after mild COVID-19. A single record per CDR3 protein comes from TCRdb applying MiXCR to the 5' RACE reads. The table shows some 340,000 distinct CDR3 sequences, with about an eighth occurring only once. The sample was PBMCs or a T cell subset sorted from them (not recorded which). These receptors were taken from a man between 18 and 35 years old who had mild COVID-19 (a few samples of this study predate the infection). Cell type and time point are not known. Both conserved end residues are part of each CDR3. D genes are given only for firm matches. Size tells how often a clone was seen (once, few, many) or the class of an expanded clone, and some rows leave it out.

abundance	d_gene	j_gene	v_gene	CDR3aa	CDR3nt
NA	TRBD1	TRBJ1-2	TRBV20-1	CSARDGTAYGYTF	TGCAGTGCTAGAGATGGGACAGCGTATGGCTACACCTTC
few	NA	TRBJ2-2	TRBV9	CASSLDRLNTGELFF	TGTGCCAGCAGCCTTGACCGCCTGAACACCGGGGAGCTGTTTTTT
NA	NA	TRBJ1-1	TRBV20-1	CSASSVNSGATEAFF	TGCAGTGCTAGTTCAGTTAACAGCGGGGCCACTGAAGCTTTCTTT
many	TRBD1	TRBJ2-5	TRBV7-9	CASSLDRAETQYF	TGTGCCAGCAGTTTAGACAGGGCCGAGACCCAGTACTTC
NA	TRBD1	TRBJ2-5	TRBV6-5	CASSPDRGQETQYF	TGTGCCAGCAGCCCGGACAGGGGGCAGGAGACCCAGTACTTC
NA	NA	TRBJ2-7	TRBV6-2/TRBV6-3	CASSSSIYEQYF	TGTGCCAGCAGTTCCTCGATTTACGAGCAGTACTTC
few	NA	TRBJ2-1	TRBV7-9	CASRSTTSPYNEQFF	TGTGCCAGCAGATCTACGACAAGCCCCTACAATGAGCAGTTCTTC
few	NA	TRBJ2-1	TRBV5-1	CASSLLQGNYNEQFF	TGCGCCAGCAGCTTGCTTCAGGGGAACTACAATGAGCAGTTCTTC
NA	NA	TRBJ1-3	TRBV5-1	CASSTAGAENTIYF	TGCGCCAGCAGCACGGCGGGGGCAGAAAACACCATATATTTT
few	TRBD2	TRBJ2-3	TRBV25-1	CASSESASGTDTQYF	TGTGCCAGCAGTGAATCGGCTAGCGGGACAGATACGCAGTATTTT
NA	TRBD1	TRBJ2-2	TRBV19	CASSTPGQGAGELFF	TGTGCCAGTAGTACTCCGGGACAGGGCGCCGGGGAGCTGTTTTTT
many	NA	TRBJ1-2	TRBV5-1	CASSLRSANYGYTF	TGCGCCAGCAGCTTGCGATCAGCAAACTATGGCTACACCTTC
NA	TRBD1	TRBJ2-2	TRBV5-1	CASSLAQGALTGELFF	TGCGCCAGCAGCTTGGCACAGGGGGCGCTCACCGGGGAGCTGTTTTTT
NA	TRBD2	TRBJ2-3	TRBV12-3/TRBV12-4	CASSVSGTLAGGPGTDTQYF	TGTGCCAGCAGTGTATCCGGGACCCTAGCGGGGGGGCCCGGCACAGATACGCAGTATTTT
NA	NA	TRBJ1-1	TRBV5-1	CASSLEGTGGNEAFF	TGCGCCAGCAGCTTGGAGGGGACGGGTGGAAATGAAGCTTTCTTT
NA	TRBD1	TRBJ2-2	TRBV7-9	CATGTDNTGELFF	TGTGCCACTGGGACAGATAACACCGGGGAGCTGTTTTTT
few	NA	TRBJ1-1	TRBV5-1	CASSLESRNTEAFF	TGCGCCAGCAGCTTGGAATCCCGGAACACTGAAGCTTTCTTT
few	NA	TRBJ2-3	TRBV20-1	CSAMVSTDTQYF	TGCAGTGCTATGGTGAGCACAGATACGCAGTATTTT
many	NA	TRBJ1-1	TRBV5-1	CASSLTGNRNTEAFF	TGCGCCAGCAGCTTGACAGGGAATCGGAACACTGAAGCTTTCTTT
few	NA	TRBJ1-5	TRBV12-3/TRBV12-4	CASTLLAGFLSNQPQHF	TGTGCCAGCACTCTCTTAGCGGGGTTTCTTAGCAATCAGCCCCAGCATTTT
NA	NA	TRBJ1-1	TRBV7-2	CASSSTGWEVNTEAFF	TGTGCCAGCAGCTCAACAGGGTGGGAGGTGAACACTGAAGCTTTCTTT
few	NA	TRBJ1-3	TRBV5-1	CASSFWPRELSGNTIYF	TGCGCCAGCAGCTTCTGGCCTCGGGAGCTCTCTGGAAACACCATATATTTT
few	TRBD1	TRBJ2-5	TRBV15	CATSRDTGAETQYF	TGTGCCACCAGCAGAGATACAGGGGCGGAGACCCAGTACTTC
NA	NA	TRBJ2-5	TRBV18	CASSPRDPWIWETQYF	TGTGCCAGCTCCCCCAGGGACCCCTGGATTTGGGAGACCCAGTACTTC
NA	NA	TRBJ1-5	TRBV4-3	CASSQIWTANQPQHF	TGCGCCAGCAGCCAGATTTGGACCGCCAATCAGCCCCAGCATTTT
NA	TRBD1	TRBJ2-3	TRBV2	CASTGQGLTDTQYF	TGTGCCAGCACTGGACAGGGCCTCACAGATACGCAGTATTTT
NA	NA	TRBJ1-1	TRBV5-1	CASSLVTGTEAFF	TGCGCCAGCAGCTTGGTCACCGGCACTGAAGCTTTCTTT
few	NA	TRBJ2-7	TRBV5-4	CASSLVRATLDEQYF	TGTGCCAGCAGCTTGGTTAGGGCAACCTTGGACGAGCAGTACTTC
NA	TRBD1	TRBJ1-1	TRBV18	CASSPRDRAGVAFF	TGTGCCAGCTCACCAAGAGACAGGGCTGGGGTCGCTTTCTTT
many	NA	TRBJ1-1	TRBV20-1	CSARMGHRDTEAFF	TGCAGTGCGCGAATGGGGCACAGGGACACTGAAGCTTTCTTT
NA	NA	TRBJ2-2	TRBV12-3/TRBV12-4	CASSSSLNTGELFF	TGTGCCAGCAGCTCGTCCTTAAACACCGGGGAGCTGTTTTTT
few	TRBD2	TRBJ2-7	TRBV10-3	CAISDGGYEQYF	TGTGCCATCAGTGACGGGGGGTACGAGCAGTACTTC
few	TRBD1	TRBJ1-5	TRBV7-9	CASNIRDRENQPQHF	TGTGCCAGCAACATAAGGGACAGAGAAAATCAGCCCCAGCATTTT
few	NA	TRBJ1-2	TRBV5-1	CASSLYQSYGYTF	TGCGCCAGCAGCTTGTACCAGAGCTATGGCTACACCTTC
many	TRBD2	TRBJ2-3	TRBV5-1	CASSPRGDSYTDTQYF	TGCGCCAGCAGCCCACGGGGGGACTCCTACACAGATACGCAGTATTTT
NA	NA	TRBJ1-5	TRBV7-9	CASSQVGKPQHF	TGTGCCAGCAGCCAGGTCGGGAAGCCCCAGCATTTT
many	NA	TRBJ2-5	TRBV7-2	CASSPPVGGRETQYF	TGTGCCAGCAGCCCCCCGGTGGGGGGGCGGGAGACCCAGTACTTC
NA	NA	TRBJ1-4	TRBV10-3	CAMRTALNEKLFF	TGTGCCATGCGGACGGCGCTTAATGAAAAACTGTTTTTT
few	TRBD1	TRBJ1-5	TRBV4-2	CASSQLWGQSHQPQHF	TGTGCCAGCAGCCAACTCTGGGGACAGTCCCATCAGCCCCAGCATTTT